This T cell receptor (beta chain) was identified during a study of CD8+CD57+ T cells in acquired aplastic anemia. As for the study in general: Isolated CD4+ and CD8+ cells, once sorted, yielded DNA averaging around 3.1 ug. Study-wide points: It was found that nearly 30 CD8+ CDR3 sequences were shared between patients and controls. No significant difference in CD8+ Simpson's diversity was found between patients and controls.

On this clonotype itself: Its specificity is unknown.

CDR3 and TCR beta VDJ profiling relied on genomic DNA as the template. TCRdb re-called the reads with MiXCR, one entry per CDR3 protein. The profile shows 150,000 to 200,000 distinct CDR3 sequences, 55% to 70% of them singletons. This CDR3 contains 15 residues. The V end lost 6 bases, the J end lost 0 bases, and 15 bases lay between the germline ends. The chain recombines TRBV12-3 or TRBV12-4 with TRBJ2-7; D is ambiguous. The origin of this receptor is a human donor with severe aplastic anemia or a healthy control (not recorded which). The source material was sorted CD4+, CD8+, or CD8+CD57+ T cells (not recorded which) from PBMCs. The CDR3 DNA reads as TGTGCCAGCAGCCAAGTTTTAAAGAGCTCCTACGAGCAGTACTTC. Its protein is CASSQVLKSSYEQYF.